This T cell receptor (beta chain) emerged from a study of cytomegalovirus exposure and HLA in healthy donors. This clone was recorded once. Germline assignment: CDR1 LNHDA and CDR2 SQIVND (reference sequence). V shed 2 bases and J shed 10 bases, with 20 bases lying between them. This CDR3 region has 16 residues. With 60 Vbeta and 13 Jbeta primers, the PCR was carried out. This table comes from immunoSEQ multiplex PCR, and its TCRdb copy is limited to in-frame clones, with some not included. The table records some 120,000 clones, just under 75% of them present only once. V is TRBV19 and J is TRBJ1-4; TRBD1 might be the D (5 bases). The specimen was PBMCs. This receptor was taken from a man aged 40-50 years in good health and CMV-seropositive. The CDR3 here is CASSIYSGRANGKLFF. For the CDR3, the DNA is TGTGCCAGTAGTATATATTCAGGGCGCGCGAACGGAAAACTGTTTTTT.